The clone carrying this T cell receptor (beta chain) was found once. Its cognate antigen is unknown. This entry comes from a study of PD-1 blockade in classical Hodgkin lymphoma. Time point of the sample: cycle 4 day 1 (C4D1), after 5 to 7 weeks of nivolumab. All patients relapsed after autologous stem cell transplantation, and brentuximab vedotin exposure varied. Purification of CD4+ T cells from thawed PBMCs was performed via magnetic negative selection. The study recorded best responses of complete response, partial response or progressive disease. Findings and caveats of the study: The study reported lower baseline TCR diversity in newly diagnosed patients than in healthy donors. Complete responders matched newly diagnosed patients in baseline diversity. Diversity in CD4+ TCRs, unlike that measured in CD8+ TCRs, had risen significantly by C4D1.

Profiling relied on immunoSEQ multiplex PCR, and the TCRdb table lists in-frame clones only, not all of them. The sample records 30,000 to 40,000 clones, about 90% being singletons. J was trimmed by 1 base and V by 5 bases; bases with no gene match: 4. The CDR3 is 16 amino acids. Germline-derived CDR1 and CDR2 are LNHDA and SQIVND (reference sequence). This chain links TRBV19 with TRBJ1-5, with TRBD1 matching over 11 bases. The source material was CD4+ T cells from blood, sampled before the fourth cycle of nivolumab. The receptor was derived from a human donor with classical Hodgkin lymphoma. The CDR3 here is CASSGWTGGSNQPQHF. CDR3 nucleotides: TGTGCCAGTAGTGGATGGACAGGGGGCAGCAATCAGCCCCAGCATTTT.